Presented here are 27 T cell receptor beta chains from one specimen sequenced in a study of blood T cell repertoires in COVID-19. Measured with immunoSEQ multiplex PCR; TCRdb has only the in-frame clones, and not every one. The repertoire consists of about 140,000 clones, with 88% occurring once and the leading ten covering approximately 1.8%. Sequenced sample: peripheral blood. The source is a man between 70 and 80 years old with acute or convalescent COVID-19.

This chain joins TRBV6-5 and TRBJ2-2; D is possibly TRBD2 (6 bases). This CDR3 contains 13 residues. Germline V CDR1 and CDR2: MNHEY, SVGAGI. The germline V and J ends were trimmed by 10 bases and 4 bases, with 13 bases remaining between them. As DNA, the CDR3 is TGTGCCATAGGGCGGGGAGTCACCGGGGAGCTGTTTTTT. Translation gives CAIGRGVTGELFF.

V and J are TRBV18 and TRBJ2-1; D is unresolved. CDR3 length: 13 amino acids. The germline V gene has CDR1 KGHSH and CDR2 LQKENI. Trimming stripped 0 bases from V and 10 bases from J, with 10 bases between. CDR3 protein: CASSPPSFGEQFF. The CDR3 nucleotides are TGTGCCAGCTCACCACCGAGCTTCGGGGAGCAGTTCTTC.

This chain uses TRBV5-1 with TRBJ1-3; 8 nucleotides line up with TRBD1. CDR1 is SGHRS, CDR2 YFSETQ, per germline. The CDR3 has 18 amino acids. V was clipped by 4 bases and J by 4 bases; unmatched bases: 16. In nucleotides, the CDR3 is TGCGCCAGCAGCCCCGGACAGGGAAGTTCGGTCCCCGGAAACACCATATATTTT. Amino acid sequence: CASSPGQGSSVPGNTIYF.

The chain links TRBV28 to TRBJ2-7, with TRBD2 matching over 10 bases. Losses at the gene ends were 8 bases for V and 1 base for J; bases not matched to a gene: 2. Per germline, CDR1 MDHEN and CDR2 SYDVKM. This CDR3 region has 13 residues. The CDR3, as DNA: TGTGCCAGCCTAGCGGGAGTTTCCTACGAGCAGTACTTC. Translating gives CASLAGVSYEQYF. Looking up the rest from reference TRBV28 and TRBJ2-7 gives the full variable domain: DVKVTQSSRYLVKRTGEKVFLECVQDMDHENMFWYRQDPGLGLRLIYFSYDVKMKEKGDIPEGYSVSREKKERFSLILESASTNQTSMYLCASLAGVSYEQYFGPGTRLTVT.

This rearrangement joins TRBV13 to TRBJ2-7; 13 bases are a match to TRBD2. The CDR3 has 15 residues. The V gene end was trimmed by 0 bases and the J gene end by 4 bases; junction bases not matched to a gene: 0. Germline CDR1 PRHDT, CDR2 FYEKMQ (reference sequence). The CDR3 nucleotides are TGTGCCAGCAGCTTAGGGACTAGCGGGGGGTACGAGCAGTACTTC. It encodes CASSLGTSGGYEQYF.

The chain is built from TRBV28 and TRBJ1-1, with D perhaps matching TRBD1 (5 bases). Germline CDR1 reads MDHEN; CDR2 reads SYDVKM. Trimming took 6 bases from V and 0 from J, leaving 17 bases between them. The CDR3 loop spans 16 amino acids. The CDR3 here is CASRPGRSTLNTEAFF. The CDR3 DNA reads TGTGCCAGCAGGCCAGGGCGCAGCACACTGAACACTGAAGCTTTCTTT.

This clone was detected only once. The V call is TRBV28, the J call TRBJ1-2; D remains unclear. The CDR3 spans 15 residues. V was cut by 7 bases and J by 0 bases, with 15 bases left in between. The germline gives CDR1 MDHEN, CDR2 SYDVKM. CDR3 amino acids: CASNPNGWPNYGYTF. The CDR3 DNA sequence: TGTGCCAGCAACCCCAACGGGTGGCCTAACTATGGCTACACCTTC.

V gene TRBV6-6 combines with J gene TRBJ2-3; TRBD2 might be the D (5 bases). The CDR3 has 14 residues. Trimming shortened V by 0 bases and J by 6 bases, and 10 bases separated the two germline ends. Germline loops: CDR1 MNHNY, CDR2 SVGAGI (reference sequence). The CDR3, as DNA: TGTGCCAGCAGTTACTCAATACCGGGGGATACGCAGTATTTT. Amino acid sequence: CASSYSIPGDTQYF.

The gene calls are TRBV3-1 (or the pseudogene TRBV3-2) and TRBJ2-6; D call uncertain. Germline assignment: CDR1 LGHDT and CDR2 YNNKEL (reference sequence). Trimming left V 4 bases short and J 3 bases short, with 7 bases between. This CDR3 spans 14 amino acids. CDR3 loop: CASSPSRGANVLTF. The CDR3 coding sequence is TGTGCCAGCAGCCCTTCGCGTGGGGCCAACGTCCTGACTTTC.

This chain connects TRBV19 to TRBJ2-2; 11 nucleotides agree with TRBD1. This CDR3 has 17 residues. The ends lost 4 bases at V and 4 bases at J; junction bases unmatched: 8. Per germline, CDR1 LNHDA and CDR2 SQIVND (reference sequence). Here the CDR3 reads CASSTISGTGGTGELFF. In DNA, the CDR3 is TGTGCCAGTAGTACGATTTCCGGGACAGGGGGCACCGGGGAGCTGTTTTTT.

This rearrangement joins TRBV5-5 to TRBJ1-1; D gene uncertain. Trimming pared 0 bases from V and 5 bases from J, leaving 8 bases between. The germline V gene has CDR1 SGHKS and CDR2 YYEKEE (reference sequence). This CDR3 contains 13 residues. CDR3 loop: CASSLDRGTEAFF. The CDR3 DNA sequence: TGTGCCAGCAGCTTGGATCGGGGAACTGAAGCTTTCTTT.

The chain couples TRBV5-1 to TRBJ2-1; 11 nucleotides match TRBD2. The CDR3 totals 15 residues. Germline loops: CDR1 SGHRS, CDR2 YFSETQ. J gave up 10 bases and V 4 bases, and 10 bases lay outside the gene matches. This CDR3 is CASSMTSGAGREQFF. DNA of the CDR3: TGCGCCAGCAGCATGACTAGCGGGGCCGGTCGGGAGCAGTTCTTC.

This chain joins TRBV11-3 and TRBJ2-7; D possibly corresponds to TRBD1 (5 bases). V was clipped by 1 base and J by 0 bases, with 13 bases between them. The CDR3 runs 16 residues. Germline V lookup: CDR1 SGHNT, CDR2 YENEEA. CDR3 residues: CASSLGELTASYEQYF. As DNA, the CDR3 is TGTGCCAGCAGCTTAGGAGAATTGACAGCCTCCTACGAGCAGTACTTC. Based on the CDR3 plus reference TRBV11-3 and TRBJ2-7, the full variable domain is EAGVVQSPRYKIIEKKQPVAFWCNPISGHNTLYWYLQNLGQGPELLIRYENEEAVDDSQLPKDRFSAERLKGVDSTLKIQPAELGDSAVYLCASSLGELTASYEQYFGPGTRLTVT.

This clone was found once. The chain carries TRBV5-1 and TRBJ2-2; D possibly corresponds to TRBD1 (5 bases). V was shortened by 0 bases and J by 6 bases, with 12 bases between the two germline ends. The CDR3 spans 15 residues. The germline CDR1 and CDR2 sequences are SGHRS and YFSETQ. In nucleotides, the CDR3 is TGCGCCAGCAGCTTGGCCACAGGCCCATCCGGGGAGCTGTTTTTT. Residues: CASSLATGPSGELFF.

The genes are TRBV5-5 and TRBJ1-1; D gene ambiguous. This CDR3 has 16 residues. The V and J ends lost 2 bases and 0 bases respectively, with 14 bases between them. Germline lookup yields CDR1 SGHKS and CDR2 YYEKEE (reference sequence). The CDR3 DNA is TGTGCCAGCAGCTTACTATTTACATCTTTGAACACTGAAGCTTTCTTT. It specifies CASSLLFTSLNTEAFF.

This clone is a singleton in its sample. The rearrangement joins TRBV7-9 to TRBJ2-7; D unclear. The V end lost 1 base, the J end lost 0 bases, and 7 bases lay between the germline ends. The V gene's germline CDR1 is SEHNR and CDR2 FQNEAQ (reference sequence). There are 14 residues in the CDR3. CDR3 in amino acids: CASSLVSGSYEQYF. In DNA form, the CDR3 reads TGTGCCAGCAGCTTAGTGTCAGGCTCCTACGAGCAGTACTTC.

The chain combines TRBV6-5 with TRBJ1-5; tentatively, D is TRBD1 (5 bases). Trimming took 8 bases from V and 4 from J, leaving 12 bases between them. CDR3 length: 13 residues. CDR1 and CDR2 from the germline V gene are MNHEY and SVGAGI. CDR3 sequence: CASSTGWNQPQHF. DNA of the CDR3: TGTGCCAGCTCTACAGGTTGGAATCAGCCCCAGCATTTT.

The chain carries TRBV19 and TRBJ1-5; D is possibly TRBD1 (6 bases). The CDR3 runs 15 residues. Between the trimmed V and J ends, which lost 1 base and 6 bases, there was a span of 13 bases. Germline V gives CDR1 LNHDA, CDR2 SQIVND (reference sequence). DNA for the CDR3: TGTGCCAGTAGTATAGGAGCACAGGGAAGTCAGCCCCAGCATTTT. This codes for CASSIGAQGSQPQHF.

This clone was recorded once. The CDR3 DNA sequence: TGCGCCAGCAGTCAGGGACAGGGCGGATATGGCTACACCTTC. Its protein is CASSQGQGGYGYTF. The rearrangement uses TRBV5-1 and TRBJ1-2; 9 positions agree with TRBD1. The V gene's germline CDR1 is SGHRS and CDR2 YFSETQ. The CDR3 spans 14 residues. Trimming cost V 5 bases and J 5 bases; bases outside gene matches: 7. Full variable domain (remainder filled in from reference TRBV5-1 and TRBJ1-2): KAGVTQTPRYLIKTRGQQVTLSCSPISGHRSVSWYQQTPGQGLQFLFEYFSETQRNKGNFPGRFSGRQFSNSRSEMNVSTLELGDSALYLCASSQGQGGYGYTFGSGTRLTVV.

The chain links TRBV5-4 to TRBJ1-1; a weak D match, TRBD1 (6 bases). The CDR3 runs 16 residues. The V and J ends lost 7 bases and 0 bases respectively, with 19 bases between them. Germline loops: CDR1 SGHNT, CDR2 YYREEE (reference sequence). This CDR3 is CASGVGGGVVNTEAFF. For the CDR3, the DNA is TGTGCCAGCGGCGTGGGGGGCGGGGTTGTGAACACTGAAGCTTTCTTT. Variable domain in full (rest from reference TRBV5-4 and TRBJ1-1): ETGVTQSPTHLIKTRGQQVTLRCSSQSGHNTVSWYQQALGQGPQFIFQYYREEENGRGNFPPRFSGLQFPNYSSELNVNALELDDSALYLCASGVGGGVVNTEAFFGQGTRLTVV.

The CDR3 nucleotides are TGTGCCAGCAGTCCAGGGACTAGCGGTTCCTACGAGCAGTACTTC. Amino acid sequence: CASSPGTSGSYEQYF. V gene TRBV27 combines with J gene TRBJ2-7, with TRBD2 matching over 11 bases. Germline V gene lookup returns CDR1 MNHEY and CDR2 SMNVEV (reference sequence). The J segment lost 1 base and the V segment lost 5 bases, leaving 4 bases of the junction unmatched. The CDR3 extends over 15 amino acids.

V is TRBV9 and J is TRBJ2-2; the D gene is possibly TRBD1 (5 bases). CDR1 is SGDLS, CDR2 YYNGEE, per germline. CDR3 length: 15 residues. V lost 0 bases and J lost 5, with 11 bases in between. The DNA for the CDR3 is TGTGCCAGCAGCGTAGAGGGAAGGGGTACCGGGGAGCTGTTTTTT. It translates to CASSVEGRGTGELFF. Full variable domain (missing parts from reference TRBV9 and TRBJ2-2): DSGVTQTPKHLITATGQRVTLRCSPRSGDLSVYWYQQSLDQGLQFLIQYYNGEERAKGNILERFSAQQFPDLHSELNLSSLELGDSALYFCASSVEGRGTGELFFGEGSRLTVL.

CDR3 DNA sequence: TGTGCCACCTTCCCGCCTAGCGGGAGTTCCAATGAGCAGTTCTTC. Translation: CATFPPSGSSNEQFF. This sequence joins TRBV2 and TRBJ2-1; 10 positions agree with TRBD2. The V gene's germline CDR1 is SNHLY and CDR2 FYNNEI. V lost 10 bases to trimming and J lost 6 bases; unmatched junction nucleotides: 12. CDR3 length equals 15 residues.

This clone occurred a few times. CDR3 nucleotides: TGTGCCAGCATCCTAGCGGGAGGGCAAGAGACCCAGTACTTC. It specifies CASILAGGQETQYF. The V gene is TRBV6-5, the J gene TRBJ2-5; the match to TRBD2 covers 12 bases. The CDR3 sequence is 14 residues long. The ends lost 7 bases at V and 2 bases at J; junction bases unmatched: 2. Per germline, CDR1 MNHEY and CDR2 SVGAGI.

This chain links TRBV2 with TRBJ1-6, with D possibly matching TRBD1 (5 bases). The V and J ends lost 6 bases and 8 bases respectively, with 14 bases between them. Germline V gene data show CDR1 as SNHLY and CDR2 as FYNNEI. The CDR3 contains 14 residues. CDR3 amino acids: CASSQGRTYSPLHF. CDR3 DNA: TGTGCCAGCAGCCAGGGCAGGACCTATTCACCCCTCCACTTT.

This chain links TRBV16 with TRBJ2-7; 10 positions match TRBD1. Germline V gene sequence: CDR1 KGHSY, CDR2 FQNENV. The junction had 10 bases not matched to a gene; V was cut back by 4 bases and J by 7 bases. This CDR3 is 15 amino acids long. The CDR3 sequence: CASSPLHGQGGEQYF. The CDR3, as DNA: TGTGCCAGCAGCCCACTCCACGGACAGGGGGGGGAGCAGTACTTC.

This chain uses TRBV4-1 with TRBJ2-1, with 11 bases matching TRBD2. Germline lookup yields CDR1 MGHRA and CDR2 YSYEKL. The CDR3 spans 15 residues. V dropped 5 bases and J dropped 4; count of bases not matched to a gene: 4. For the CDR3, the DNA is TGCGCCAGCAGCAAAGGGACTAGCGGTTACAATGAGCAGTTCTTC. This translates into CASSKGTSGYNEQFF.